This record looks at one TCR beta chain sequence and its context. The antigen remains undetermined. V was clipped by 3 bases and J by 2 bases; unmatched bases: 3. Germline CDR1 is SGHRS and CDR2 is YFSETQ. The CDR3 spans 14 residues. The data were taken from a study of OX40 agonist ivuxolimab in advanced cancers. Across the study: The patients' treatment was ivuxolimab, an agonistic anti-OX40 (CD134) antibody. Ivuxolimab doses were 0.01, 0.1, 0.3, 1.5, 3 or 10 mg/kg every 2 weeks.

Here immunoSEQ multiplex PCR was the method, and the copy in TCRdb shows in-frame clones only, minus some. This table holds over 85,000 clones, about 85% found once. Study results and limitations: The antigens recognized by the expanded peripheral T cells, that is their antigen specificity, were not determined. There were, on average, more expanded clones in CD8+ T cells than in CD4+.

The TCR comes from an adult with an advanced solid tumor such as melanoma, head and neck, liver or kidney cancer. The chain employs TRBV5-1 and TRBJ1-2; 8 bases align to TRBD1. Sequenced here: CD4+ or CD8+ T cells sorted from blood, sampled in a trial of the OX40 agonist ivuxolimab. In DNA form, the CDR3 reads TGCGCCAGCAGCTCGGGACAGGAGAACTATGGCTACACCTTC. Its protein is CASSSGQENYGYTF.